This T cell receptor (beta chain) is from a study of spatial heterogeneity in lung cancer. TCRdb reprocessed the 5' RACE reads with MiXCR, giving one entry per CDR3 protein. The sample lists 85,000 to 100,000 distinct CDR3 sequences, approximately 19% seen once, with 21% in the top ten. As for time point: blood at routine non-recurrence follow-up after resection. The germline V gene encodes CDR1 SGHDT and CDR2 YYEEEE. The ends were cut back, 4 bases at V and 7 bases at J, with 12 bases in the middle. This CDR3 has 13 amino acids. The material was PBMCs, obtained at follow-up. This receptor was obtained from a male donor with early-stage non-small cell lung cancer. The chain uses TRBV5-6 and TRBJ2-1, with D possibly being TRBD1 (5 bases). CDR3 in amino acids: CASSPLPGNEQFF. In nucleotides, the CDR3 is TGTGCCAGCAGCCCTCTCCCAGGGAATGAGCAGTTCTTC.